The source of this T cell receptor beta chain is a study of blood T cell repertoires in COVID-19. Study-wide background: Specimens from acute and convalescent COVID-19 originated in the United States, Italy and Spain. In each case, the material was cDNA or gDNA derived from T cells, B-cell-depleted T cells, or PBMCs.

In the original analysis: Nucleated cell counts were estimated from reference gene primer amplification. Data came from immunoSEQ multiplex PCR; TCRdb stores just in-frame clones and leaves some out. The V and J calls and clone size are taken from that table; D and trimming were inferred from the DNA. The table records 60,000 to 75,000 clones, roughly 84% of them present only once. The V gene's germline CDR1 is MNHEY and CDR2 SVGEGT. The CDR3 length is 15 residues. Trimming took off 2 bases at V and 8 bases at J, with 15 bases between the two ends. The clonotype was recovered from a man in his fifties with active COVID-19. Sample: peripheral blood. This rearrangement joins TRBV6-2 or TRBV6-3 to TRBJ2-2; perhaps TRBD2 as D (6 bases). The DNA for the CDR3 is TGTGCCAGCAGTTACGAGTTGCGGGATGGTGGGGAGCTGTTTTTT. It codes for CASSYELRDGGELFF.